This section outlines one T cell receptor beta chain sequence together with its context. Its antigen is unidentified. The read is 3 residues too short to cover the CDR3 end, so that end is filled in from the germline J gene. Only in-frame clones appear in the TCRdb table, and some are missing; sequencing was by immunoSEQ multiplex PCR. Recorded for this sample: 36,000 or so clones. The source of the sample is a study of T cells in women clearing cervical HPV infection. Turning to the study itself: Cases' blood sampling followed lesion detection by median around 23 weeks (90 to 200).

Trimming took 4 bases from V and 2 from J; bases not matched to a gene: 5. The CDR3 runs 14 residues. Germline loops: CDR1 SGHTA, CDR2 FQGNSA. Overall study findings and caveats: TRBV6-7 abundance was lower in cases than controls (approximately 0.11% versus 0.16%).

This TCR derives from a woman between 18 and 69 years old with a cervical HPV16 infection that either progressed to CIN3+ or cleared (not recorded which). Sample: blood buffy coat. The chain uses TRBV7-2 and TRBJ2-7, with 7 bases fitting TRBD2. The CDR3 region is CASSSSSGPYEQYF. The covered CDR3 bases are TGTGCCAGCAGCTCCTCTAGCGGACCCTACGAG.